This T cell receptor (beta chain) was captured by sequencing in a study of blood T cells in healthy people across ages. The authors ran a second PCR of 7 to 11 cycles using a sample-barcoded 5' primer and a J-beta primer mix. MiXCR was run by TCRdb on the 5' RACE reads, yielding one entry per CDR3 protein. The data contain some 890,000 distinct CDR3 sequences, 25% to 30% of them singletons. V shed 2 bases and J shed 2 bases, with 7 bases lying between them. The CDR3 runs 14 residues. Germline V CDR1 and CDR2: SNHLY, FYNNEI. The same data also contributed to another study, on T cells of mothers and their children. That publication notes: When the second PCR was run, its M1S primer added sample barcodes and 2-4 random nucleotides.

The sequence was collected from a woman between 40 and 50 years old in good health. Sample: blood. This chain uses TRBV2 with TRBJ2-1; no definite D call. The CDR3 DNA follows: TGTGCCAGCAGTGAAAGGGTCCCCTACAATGAGCAGTTCTTC. The encoded protein is CASSERVPYNEQFF.